This TCR beta chain was recovered during a study of shared clonotypes between healthy human individuals. Study-level points and caveats: A generally larger estimated richness was seen in naive subsets than in memory subsets.

Assay: immunoSEQ multiplex PCR; the TCRdb copy retains only in-frame clones and omits some. The sample lists hundreds of thousands of clones, about 96% seen once, with 0.06% in the top ten. As for this clone: What it binds is unknown.

The receptor was isolated from a woman aged 25 to 45 in good health. Material for sequencing was naive CD4+ T cells sorted from blood. The subset was: CD45RA+ positively selected.

The CDR3 loop reads CSVELQINTGELFF. Written as DNA, the CDR3 is TGCAGCGTTGAATTACAGATAAACACCGGGGAGCTGTTTTTT. The V gene is TRBV29-1, the J gene TRBJ2-2; D is unresolved. V gave up 2 bases and J gave up 2 bases, with 9 bases separating them. This CDR3 is 14 amino acids long. In germline, CDR1 is SQVTM, CDR2 ANQGSEA.